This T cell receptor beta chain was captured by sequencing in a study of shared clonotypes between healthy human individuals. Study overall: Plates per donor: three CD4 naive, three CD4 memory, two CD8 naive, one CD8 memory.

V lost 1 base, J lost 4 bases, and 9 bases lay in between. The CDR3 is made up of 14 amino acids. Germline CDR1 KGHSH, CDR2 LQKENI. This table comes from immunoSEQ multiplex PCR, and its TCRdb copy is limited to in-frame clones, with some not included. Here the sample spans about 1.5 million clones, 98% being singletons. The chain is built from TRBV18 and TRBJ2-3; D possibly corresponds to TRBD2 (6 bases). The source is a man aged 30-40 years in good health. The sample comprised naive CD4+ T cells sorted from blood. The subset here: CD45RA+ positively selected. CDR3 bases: TGTGCCAGCTCACCACTCAGGGAGGCAGATACGCAGTATTTT. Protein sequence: CASSPLREADTQYF. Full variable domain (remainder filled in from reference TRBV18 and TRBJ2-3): NAGVMQNPRHLVRRRGQEARLRCSPMKGHSHVYWYRQLPEEGLKFMVYLQKENIIDESGMPKERFSAEFPKEGPSILRIQQVVRGDSAAYFCASSPLREADTQYFGPGTRLTVL.